This record covers a single T cell receptor beta chain. This entry comes from a study of blood T cell repertoires in COVID-19. Study context: Acute and convalescent COVID-19 samples came from the United States, Italy and Spain. Sample material is recorded as cDNA or gDNA derived from T cells, B-cell-depleted T cells, or PBMCs.

Original processing methods: Researchers report that nucleated cell counts were estimated from reference gene primer amplification. Sequencing was performed with immunoSEQ multiplex PCR; in TCRdb, only in-frame clones are kept and a portion is missing. From that table come the V and J calls and clone size; the DNA was used to work out D and trimming. The sample shows approximately 110,000 clones, more than 75% of them seen only once. With 3 bases clipped from V and 9 bases from J, the junction kept 10 bases outside the gene matches. The CDR3 contains 15 residues. Germline V CDR1 and CDR2: KGHSH, LQKENI.

This receptor was obtained from a human donor in a cohort sampled during active COVID-19. Source material: peripheral blood. This chain connects TRBV18 to TRBJ2-1; 8 bases line up with TRBD1. DNA for the CDR3: TGTGCCAGCTCACCCAACACGCGACAGGGGTTTGAGCAGTTCTTC. The encoded protein is CASSPNTRQGFEQFF.